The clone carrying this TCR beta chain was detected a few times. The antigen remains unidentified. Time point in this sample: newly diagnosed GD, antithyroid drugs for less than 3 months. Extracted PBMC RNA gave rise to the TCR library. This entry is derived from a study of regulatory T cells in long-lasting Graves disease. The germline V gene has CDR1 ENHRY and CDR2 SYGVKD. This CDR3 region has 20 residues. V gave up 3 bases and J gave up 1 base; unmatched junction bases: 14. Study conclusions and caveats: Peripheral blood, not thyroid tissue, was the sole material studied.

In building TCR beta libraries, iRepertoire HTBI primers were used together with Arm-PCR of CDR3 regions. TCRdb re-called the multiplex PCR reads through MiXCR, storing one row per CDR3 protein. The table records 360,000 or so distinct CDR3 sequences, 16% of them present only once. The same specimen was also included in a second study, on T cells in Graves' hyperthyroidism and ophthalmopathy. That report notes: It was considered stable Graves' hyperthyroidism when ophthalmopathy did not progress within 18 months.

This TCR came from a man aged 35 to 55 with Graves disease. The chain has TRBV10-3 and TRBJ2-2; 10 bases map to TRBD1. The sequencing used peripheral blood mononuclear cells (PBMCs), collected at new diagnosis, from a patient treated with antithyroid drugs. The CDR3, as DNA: TGTGCCATCAGTGACGAGACTGATAGGGACAGGGGCCAGAACACCGGGGAGCTGTTTTTT. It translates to CAISDETDRDRGQNTGELFF.